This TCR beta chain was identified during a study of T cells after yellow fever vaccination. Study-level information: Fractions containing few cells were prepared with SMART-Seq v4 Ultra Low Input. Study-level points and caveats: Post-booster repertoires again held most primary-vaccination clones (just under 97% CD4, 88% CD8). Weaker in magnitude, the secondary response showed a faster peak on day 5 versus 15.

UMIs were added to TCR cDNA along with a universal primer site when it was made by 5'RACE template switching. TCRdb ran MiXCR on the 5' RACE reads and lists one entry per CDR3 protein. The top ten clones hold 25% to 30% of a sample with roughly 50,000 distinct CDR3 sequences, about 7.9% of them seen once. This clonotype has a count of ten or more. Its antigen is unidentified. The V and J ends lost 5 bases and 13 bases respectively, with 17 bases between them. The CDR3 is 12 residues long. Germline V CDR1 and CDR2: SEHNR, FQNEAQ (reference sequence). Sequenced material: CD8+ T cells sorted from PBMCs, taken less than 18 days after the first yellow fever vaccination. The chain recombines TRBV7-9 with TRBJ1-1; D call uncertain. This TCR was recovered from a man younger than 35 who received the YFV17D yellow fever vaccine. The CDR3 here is CASSPTRELGFF. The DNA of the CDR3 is TGTGCCAGCAGCCCTACTCGAGAATTGGGTTTCTTT.